These 9 T cell receptor beta chains originate from one sample sequenced in a study of blood T cell repertoires in COVID-19 (dated by TCRdb to about 2020). The library relied on the immunoSEQ multiplex PCR assay. The source is immuneACCESS, and TCRdb retained only in-frame sequences with V and J called. Part of the clones is not carried over; for the studies checked, unresolved V genes explain less than half of this, and the remainder is unexplained. The sample yields 450,000 to 600,000 clones; 87% were counted once. Of the sample, 0.7% falls within the top ten clones. Specimen: PBMCs or T cells enriched from blood (not recorded which). The receptors here all came from a woman aged 18-29 years who had recovered from COVID-19.

This clone was seen many times. The chain links TRBV30 to TRBJ1-3, with TRBD1 matching 7 bases. The germline V gene encodes CDR1 GTSNPN and CDR2 SVGIG (reference sequence). The V gene end was trimmed by 2 bases and the J gene end by 0 bases; junction bases not matched to a gene: 4. The CDR3 is 15 residues long. DNA for the CDR3: TGTGCCTGGAGTCGGGACAGCTTCTCTGGAAACACCATATATTTT. Translation gives CAWSRDSFSGNTIYF.

The V and J genes are TRBV27 and TRBJ1-6, with TRBD1 as a possible D gene (6 bases). V dropped 3 bases and J dropped 10 bases, with 7 bases sitting between them. CDR3 length equals 12 residues. The V gene's germline CDR1 is MNHEY and CDR2 SMNVEV (reference sequence). CDR3 sequence: CASSFTGSPLHF. CDR3 bases: TGTGCCAGCAGTTTTACAGGGTCACCCCTCCACTTT.

The CDR3, as DNA: TGTGCCAGCAGCTTAGGCGGGACAGGTATGACACCCCTCCACTTT. Translated: CASSLGGTGMTPLHF. V is TRBV7-2 and J is TRBJ1-6, with TRBD1 matching 8 bases. With 1 base clipped from V and 11 bases from J, the junction kept 7 bases outside the gene matches. The CDR3 totals 15 residues. Germline V gene sequence: CDR1 SGHTA, CDR2 FQGNSA.

The V and J genes are TRBV3-1 (or the pseudogene TRBV3-2) and TRBJ2-7; 7 bases are shared with TRBD1. Per germline, CDR1 LGHDT and CDR2 YNNKEL (reference sequence). Trimming removed 3 bases from V and 7 bases from J; junction bases left unmatched: 15. This CDR3 has 16 amino acids. The CDR3 region is CASSQAPGQWKVEQYF. The CDR3 DNA reads TGTGCCAGCAGCCAGGCGCCGGGACAGTGGAAAGTAGAGCAGTACTTC.

The V call is TRBV11-2, the J call TRBJ2-1, with 10 bases that match TRBD2. Trimming at V came to 7 bases and at J to 10 bases, leaving 10 bases not matched to a gene. Germline CDR1 SGHAT, CDR2 FQNNGV. This CDR3 comprises 14 residues. In DNA, the CDR3 is TGTGCCAGCAACCGAGCGGGGGGGCTTTGGGAGCAGTTCTTC. Translation gives CASNRAGGLWEQFF.

For the CDR3, the DNA is TGTGCCAGCAGTTTACGAGAGGGACAGGGGGCTGGCACAGATACGCAGTATTTT. Amino acid sequence: CASSLREGQGAGTDTQYF. The chain joins TRBV27 to TRBJ2-3; TRBD1 matches 12 bases. V trimming: 2 bases; J trimming: 1 base; junction bases outside the gene matches: 7. The germline CDR1 and CDR2 sequences are MNHEY and SMNVEV (reference sequence). The CDR3 has 18 amino acids.

This chain uses TRBV20-1 with TRBJ2-7; TRBD2 agrees at 12 bases. The CDR3 spans 15 residues. Trimming removed 3 bases from V and 3 bases from J; junction bases left unmatched: 6. From germline, CDR1 is DFQATT and CDR2 SNEGSKA (reference sequence). The CDR3 loop reads CSASLPTSGSYEQYF. CDR3 bases: TGCAGTGCTAGTCTCCCGACTAGCGGGAGCTACGAGCAGTACTTC.

The chain carries TRBV18 and TRBJ2-7, with a possible D match to TRBD2 (6 bases). CDR3 length: 14 amino acids. Germline V gene data show CDR1 as KGHSH and CDR2 as LQKENI. Between the trimmed V and J ends, which lost 6 bases and 0 bases, there was a span of 12 bases. In nucleotides, the CDR3 is TGTGCCAGCTCCCCGGGACTTCTCTCCTACGAGCAGTACTTC. Translation gives CASSPGLLSYEQYF.

Only a few counts were recorded for this clone. Here the CDR3 reads CASSPGPGQYNQPQHF. DNA of the CDR3: TGTGCCAGCAGCCCCGGACCAGGACAGTACAATCAGCCCCAGCATTTT. J is TRBJ1-5 and V is TRBV7-8, with D perhaps matching TRBD1 (6 bases). The CDR3 consists of 16 residues. V lost 5 bases and J 3 bases, leaving 17 bases between the germline ends. CDR1 is SGHVS, CDR2 FQNEAQ, per germline.